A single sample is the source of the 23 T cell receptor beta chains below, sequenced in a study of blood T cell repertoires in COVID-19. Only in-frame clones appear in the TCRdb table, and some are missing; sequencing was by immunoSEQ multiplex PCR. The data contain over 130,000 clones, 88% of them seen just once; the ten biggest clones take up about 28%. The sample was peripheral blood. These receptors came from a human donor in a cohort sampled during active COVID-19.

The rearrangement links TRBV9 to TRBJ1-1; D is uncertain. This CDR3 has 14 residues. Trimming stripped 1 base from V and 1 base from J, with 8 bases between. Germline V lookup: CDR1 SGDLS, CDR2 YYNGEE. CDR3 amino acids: CASSVLAGNTEAFF. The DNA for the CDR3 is TGTGCCAGCAGCGTACTCGCCGGGAACACTGAAGCTTTCTTT.

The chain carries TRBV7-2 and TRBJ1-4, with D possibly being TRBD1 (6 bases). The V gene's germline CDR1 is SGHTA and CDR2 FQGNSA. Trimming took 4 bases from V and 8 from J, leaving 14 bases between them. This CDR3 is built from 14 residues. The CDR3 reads CASSYRTVGEKLFF. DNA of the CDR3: TGTGCCAGCAGCTACCGGACAGTCGGCGAAAAACTGTTTTTT.

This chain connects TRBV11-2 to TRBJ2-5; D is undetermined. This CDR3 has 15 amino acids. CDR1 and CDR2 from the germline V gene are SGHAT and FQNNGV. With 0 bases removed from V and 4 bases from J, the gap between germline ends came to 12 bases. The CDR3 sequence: CASSLDLRFRETQYF. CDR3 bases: TGTGCCAGCAGCTTAGATCTGAGATTCCGAGAGACCCAGTACTTC.

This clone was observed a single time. CDR3 coding DNA: TGTGCCAGCAGTAGGGGACAGGTAACATATAGCAATCAGCCCCAGCATTTT. Its translation is CASSRGQVTYSNQPQHF. The chain joins TRBV2 to TRBJ1-5; 8 nucleotides agree with TRBD1. V shed 5 bases and J 0 bases; nucleotides not matched to a gene: 9. Germline CDR1 and CDR2: SNHLY and FYNNEI. This CDR3 has 17 residues.

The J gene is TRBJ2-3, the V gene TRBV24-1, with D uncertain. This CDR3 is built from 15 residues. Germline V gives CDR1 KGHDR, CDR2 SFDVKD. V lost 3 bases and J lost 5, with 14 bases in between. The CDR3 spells CATSDRSDRQDTQYF. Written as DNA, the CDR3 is TGTGCCACCAGTGATCGTTCCGACCGACAAGATACGCAGTATTTT.

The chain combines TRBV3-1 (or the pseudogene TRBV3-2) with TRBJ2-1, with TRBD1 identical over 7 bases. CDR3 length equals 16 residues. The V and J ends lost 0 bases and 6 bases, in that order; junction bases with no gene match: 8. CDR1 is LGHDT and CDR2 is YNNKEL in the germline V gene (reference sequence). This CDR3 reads CASSQDARQGTNEQFF. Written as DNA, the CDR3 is TGTGCCAGCAGCCAAGATGCGCGACAGGGAACCAATGAGCAGTTCTTC.

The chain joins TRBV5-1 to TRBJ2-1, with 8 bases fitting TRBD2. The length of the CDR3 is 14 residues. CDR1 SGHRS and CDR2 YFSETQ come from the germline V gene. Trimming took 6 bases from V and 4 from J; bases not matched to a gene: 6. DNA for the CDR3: TGCGCCAGCAAGGCGGGGGGAGATTACAATGAGCAGTTCTTC. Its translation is CASKAGGDYNEQFF.

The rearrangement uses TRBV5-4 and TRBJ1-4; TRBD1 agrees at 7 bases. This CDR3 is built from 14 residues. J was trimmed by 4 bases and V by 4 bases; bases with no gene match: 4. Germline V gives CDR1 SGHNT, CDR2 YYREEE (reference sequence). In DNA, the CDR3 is TGTGCCAGCAGCGTAGGGGGCCGTAATGAAAAACTGTTTTTT. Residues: CASSVGGRNEKLFF.

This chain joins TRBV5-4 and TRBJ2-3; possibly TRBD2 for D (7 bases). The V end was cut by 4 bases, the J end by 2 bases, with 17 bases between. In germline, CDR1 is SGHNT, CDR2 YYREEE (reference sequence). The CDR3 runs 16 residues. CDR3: CASSPGGGGPTDTQYF. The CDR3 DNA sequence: TGTGCCAGCAGCCCAGGTGGCGGGGGCCCCACAGATACGCAGTATTTT.

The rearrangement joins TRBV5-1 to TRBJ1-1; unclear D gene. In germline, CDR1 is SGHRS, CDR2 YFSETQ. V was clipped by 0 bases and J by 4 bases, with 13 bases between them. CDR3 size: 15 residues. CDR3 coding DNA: TGCGCCAGCAGCTTGGCCATCTTAGAGGGCACTGAAGCTTTCTTT. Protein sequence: CASSLAILEGTEAFF.

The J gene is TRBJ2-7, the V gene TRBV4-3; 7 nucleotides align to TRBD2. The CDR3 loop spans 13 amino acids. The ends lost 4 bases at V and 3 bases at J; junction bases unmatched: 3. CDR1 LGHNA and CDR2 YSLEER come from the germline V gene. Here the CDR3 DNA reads TGCGCCAGCAGCCCCGGGGGGAACTACGAGCAGTACTTC. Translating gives CASSPGGNYEQYF.

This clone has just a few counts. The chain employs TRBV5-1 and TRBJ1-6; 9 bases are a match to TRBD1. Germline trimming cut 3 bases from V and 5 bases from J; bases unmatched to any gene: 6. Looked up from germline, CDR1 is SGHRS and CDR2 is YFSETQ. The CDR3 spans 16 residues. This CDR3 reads CASSSTGGLNNSPLHF. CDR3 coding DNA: TGCGCCAGCAGCTCCACAGGGGGCTTGAATAATTCACCCCTCCACTTT.

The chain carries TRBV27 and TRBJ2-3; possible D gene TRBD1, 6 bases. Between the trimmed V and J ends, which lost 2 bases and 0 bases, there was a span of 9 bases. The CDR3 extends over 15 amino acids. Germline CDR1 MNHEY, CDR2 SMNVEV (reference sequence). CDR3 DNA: TGTGCCAGCAGTTTAGGGGGACATAGCACAGATACGCAGTATTTT. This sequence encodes CASSLGGHSTDTQYF.

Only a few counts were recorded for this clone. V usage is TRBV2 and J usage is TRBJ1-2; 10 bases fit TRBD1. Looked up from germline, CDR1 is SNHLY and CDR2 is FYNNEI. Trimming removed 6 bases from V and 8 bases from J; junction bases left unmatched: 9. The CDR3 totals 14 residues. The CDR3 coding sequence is TGTGCCAGCAGCCTGACAGGGGGCCGAGGCGGCTACACCTTC. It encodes CASSLTGGRGGYTF.

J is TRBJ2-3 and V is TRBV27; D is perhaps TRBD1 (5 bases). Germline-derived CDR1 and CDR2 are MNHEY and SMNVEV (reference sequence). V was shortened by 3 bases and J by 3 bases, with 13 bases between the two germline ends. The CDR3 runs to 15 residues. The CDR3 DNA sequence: TGTGCCAGCAGTTTGCAGGGCGTATGGACAGATACGCAGTATTTT. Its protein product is CASSLQGVWTDTQYF.

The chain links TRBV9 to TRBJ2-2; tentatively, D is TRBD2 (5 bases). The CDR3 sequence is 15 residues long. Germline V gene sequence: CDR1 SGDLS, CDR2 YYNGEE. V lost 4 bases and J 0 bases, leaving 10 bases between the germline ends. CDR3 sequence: CASSLGSPNTGELFF. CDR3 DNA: TGTGCCAGCAGCCTGGGGAGTCCGAACACCGGGGAGCTGTTTTTT.

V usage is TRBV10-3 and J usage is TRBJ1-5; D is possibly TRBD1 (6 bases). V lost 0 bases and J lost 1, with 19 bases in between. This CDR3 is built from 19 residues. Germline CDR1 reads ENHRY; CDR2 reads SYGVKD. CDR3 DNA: TGTGCCATCAGTGAGTCGTCCTACAGGGATCGGGCAAGCAATCAGCCCCAGCATTTT. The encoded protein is CAISESSYRDRASNQPQHF.

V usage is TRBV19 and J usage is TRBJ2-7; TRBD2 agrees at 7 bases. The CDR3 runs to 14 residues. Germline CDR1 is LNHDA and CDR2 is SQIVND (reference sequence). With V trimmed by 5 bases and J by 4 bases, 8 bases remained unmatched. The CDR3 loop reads CASSPLAATYEQYF. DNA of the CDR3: TGTGCCAGTAGTCCCCTAGCGGCAACTTACGAGCAGTACTTC.

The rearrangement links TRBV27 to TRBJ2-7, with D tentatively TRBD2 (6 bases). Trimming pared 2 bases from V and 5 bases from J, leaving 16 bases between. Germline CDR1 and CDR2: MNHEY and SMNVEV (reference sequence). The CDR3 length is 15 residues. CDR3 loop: CASSLLGDSRHEQYF. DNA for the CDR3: TGTGCCAGCAGTTTACTCGGGGACTCCCGTCACGAGCAGTACTTC.

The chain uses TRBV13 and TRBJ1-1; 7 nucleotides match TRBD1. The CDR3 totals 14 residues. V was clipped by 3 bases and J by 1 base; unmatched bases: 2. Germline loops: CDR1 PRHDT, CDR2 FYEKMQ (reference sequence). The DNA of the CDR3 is TGTGCCAGCAGCTTCGGACAGGCGAACACTGAAGCTTTCTTT. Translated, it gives CASSFGQANTEAFF.

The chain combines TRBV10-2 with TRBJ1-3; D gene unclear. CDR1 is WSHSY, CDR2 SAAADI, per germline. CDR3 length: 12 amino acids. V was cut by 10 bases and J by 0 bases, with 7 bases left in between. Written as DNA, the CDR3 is TGCGCCACCCTAAGCTCTGGAAACACCATATATTTT. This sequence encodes CATLSSGNTIYF.

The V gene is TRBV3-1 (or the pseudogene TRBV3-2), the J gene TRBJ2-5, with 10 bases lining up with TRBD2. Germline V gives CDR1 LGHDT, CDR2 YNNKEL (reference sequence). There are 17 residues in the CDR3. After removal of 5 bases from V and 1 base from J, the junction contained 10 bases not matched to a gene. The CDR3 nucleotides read TGTGCCAGCAGCTGGGGTAGCGGGGGGTCCTTCCAAGAGACCCAGTACTTC. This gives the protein CASSWGSGGSFQETQYF.

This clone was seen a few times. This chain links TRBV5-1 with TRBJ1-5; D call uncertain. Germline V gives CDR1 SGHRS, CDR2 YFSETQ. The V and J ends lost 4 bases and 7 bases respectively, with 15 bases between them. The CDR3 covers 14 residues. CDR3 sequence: CASSAQLGGQPQHF. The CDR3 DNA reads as TGCGCCAGCAGCGCACAGCTGGGCGGGCAGCCCCAGCATTTT.